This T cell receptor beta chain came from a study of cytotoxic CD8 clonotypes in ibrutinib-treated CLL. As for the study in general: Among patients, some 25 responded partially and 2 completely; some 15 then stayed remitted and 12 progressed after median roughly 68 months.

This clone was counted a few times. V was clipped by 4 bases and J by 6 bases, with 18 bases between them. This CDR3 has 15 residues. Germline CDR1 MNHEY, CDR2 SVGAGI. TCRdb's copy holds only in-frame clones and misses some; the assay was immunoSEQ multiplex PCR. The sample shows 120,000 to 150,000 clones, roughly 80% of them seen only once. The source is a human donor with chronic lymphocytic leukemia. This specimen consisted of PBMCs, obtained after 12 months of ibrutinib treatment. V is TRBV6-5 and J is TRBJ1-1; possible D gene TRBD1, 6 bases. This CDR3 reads CASSFRQARTPEAFF. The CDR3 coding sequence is TGTGCCAGCAGTTTCCGACAGGCTAGGACCCCTGAAGCTTTCTTT.